This entry features one T cell receptor (beta chain) sequence. Its target is not known. The data are from a study of cytomegalovirus exposure and HLA in healthy donors. Whole-study results and caveats: A later analysis reportedly identified an Asian-associated ancestry cluster as carrying fewer N-insertions than the roughly 600-donor mean. V- and J-gene trimming in TCR beta was tied to a missense DCLRE1C variant by an analysis performed later.

The junction had 6 bases not matched to a gene; V was cut back by 3 bases and J by 4 bases. CDR3 size: 15 residues. Germline CDR1 LGHNA, CDR2 YSLEER. PCR involved 60 Vbeta and 13 Jbeta primers. Generated by immunoSEQ multiplex PCR, the TCRdb table keeps only in-frame clones and is missing some. The sample consists of approximately 22,000 clones, around 77% of them appearing once. Material for sequencing was PBMCs. The chain couples TRBV4-3 to TRBJ2-1; the match to TRBD2 covers 7 bases. This receptor was obtained from a man aged 55 to 70 in good health and CMV-seronegative. CDR3 nucleotides: TGCGCCAGCAGCCACGCCGGGAGGAGGTACAATGAGCAGTTCTTC. Translation gives CASSHAGRRYNEQFF.